This TCR beta chain was captured in a study of blood T cell repertoires in COVID-19. Sequencing used immunoSEQ multiplex PCR; TCRdb keeps in-frame clones, though not all of them. The data hold some 390,000 clones, with roughly nine tenths observed a single time. CDR1 SGHAT and CDR2 FQNNGV come from the germline V gene. The CDR3 length is 15 residues. V gave up 4 bases and J gave up 1 base; unmatched junction bases: 5. Participants came from roughly 23 US areas, aged roughly 18 to 100 years. The chain joins TRBV11-2 to TRBJ1-1; 8 bases line up with TRBD1. Specimen: PBMCs or T cells enriched from blood (not recorded which). This sequence was found in a man aged 25-45 years who had recovered from COVID-19. As DNA, the CDR3 is TGTGCCAGCAGCTCGAAGACAGGGGCGAACACTGAAGCTTTCTTT. The encoded protein is CASSSKTGANTEAFF.